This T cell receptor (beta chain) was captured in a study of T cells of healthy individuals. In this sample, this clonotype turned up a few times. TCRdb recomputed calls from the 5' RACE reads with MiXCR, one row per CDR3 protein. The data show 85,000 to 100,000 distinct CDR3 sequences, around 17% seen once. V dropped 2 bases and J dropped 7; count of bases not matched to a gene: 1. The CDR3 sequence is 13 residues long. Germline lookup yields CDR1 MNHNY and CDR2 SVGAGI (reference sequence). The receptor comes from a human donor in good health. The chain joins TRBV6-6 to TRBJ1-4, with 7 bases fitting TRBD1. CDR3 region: CASSYRTGEKLFF. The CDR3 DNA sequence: TGTGCCAGCAGTTACCGGACAGGTGAAAAACTGTTTTTT.